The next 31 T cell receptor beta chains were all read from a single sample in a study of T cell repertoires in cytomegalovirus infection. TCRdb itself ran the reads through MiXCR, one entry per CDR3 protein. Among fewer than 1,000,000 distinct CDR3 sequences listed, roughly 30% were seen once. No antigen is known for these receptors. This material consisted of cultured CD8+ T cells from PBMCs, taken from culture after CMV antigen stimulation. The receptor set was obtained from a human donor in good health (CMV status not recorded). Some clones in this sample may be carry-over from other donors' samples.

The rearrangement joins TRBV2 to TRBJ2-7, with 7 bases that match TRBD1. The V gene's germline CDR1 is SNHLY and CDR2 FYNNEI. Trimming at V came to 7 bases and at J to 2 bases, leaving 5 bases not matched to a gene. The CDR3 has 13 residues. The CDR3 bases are TGTGCCAGCACTGGGACAGCCGCCTACGAGCAGTACTTC. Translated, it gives CASTGTAAYEQYF.

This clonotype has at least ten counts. Here the CDR3 DNA reads TGTGCCAGCTTGTCTGGGGAGAGCTCCTACGAGCAGTACTTC. Protein: CASLSGESSYEQYF. The rearrangement links TRBV7-2 to TRBJ2-7, with D maybe TRBD2 (5 bases). Looked up from germline, CDR1 is SGHTA and CDR2 is FQGNSA. The CDR3 is made up of 14 amino acids. V lost 8 bases, J lost 0 bases, and 14 bases lay in between.

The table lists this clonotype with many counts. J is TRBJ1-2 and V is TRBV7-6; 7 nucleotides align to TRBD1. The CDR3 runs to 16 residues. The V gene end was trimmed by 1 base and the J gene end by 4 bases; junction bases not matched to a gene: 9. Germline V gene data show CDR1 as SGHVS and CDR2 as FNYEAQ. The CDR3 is CASSLGVGTALYGYTF. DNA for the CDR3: TGTGCCAGCAGCTTAGGGGTTGGGACAGCACTCTATGGCTACACCTTC.

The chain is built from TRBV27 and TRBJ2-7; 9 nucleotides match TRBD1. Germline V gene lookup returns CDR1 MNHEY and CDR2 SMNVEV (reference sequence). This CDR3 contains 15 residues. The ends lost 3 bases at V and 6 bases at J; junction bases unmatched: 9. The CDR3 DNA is TGTGCCAGCAGTTTCATCTGGACAGGGGATATCGAGCAGTACTTC. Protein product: CASSFIWTGDIEQYF.

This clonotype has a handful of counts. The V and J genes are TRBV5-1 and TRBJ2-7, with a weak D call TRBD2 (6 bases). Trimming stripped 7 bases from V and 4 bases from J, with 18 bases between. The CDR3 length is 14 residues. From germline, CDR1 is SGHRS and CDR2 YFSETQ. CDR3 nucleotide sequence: TGCGCCAGCTCCGCCTCGCAGGGAGGATACGAGCAGTACTTC. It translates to CASSASQGGYEQYF.

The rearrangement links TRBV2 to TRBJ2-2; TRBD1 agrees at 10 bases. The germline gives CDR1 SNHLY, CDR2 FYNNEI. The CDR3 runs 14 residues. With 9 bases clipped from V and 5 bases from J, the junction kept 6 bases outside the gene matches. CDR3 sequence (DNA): TGTGCCAGATCGGACAGGGGGTGGACCGGGGAGCTGTTTTTT. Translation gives CARSDRGWTGELFF.

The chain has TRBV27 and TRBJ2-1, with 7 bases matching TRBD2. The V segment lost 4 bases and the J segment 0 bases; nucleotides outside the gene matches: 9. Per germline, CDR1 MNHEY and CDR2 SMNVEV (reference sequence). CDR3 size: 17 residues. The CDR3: CASSWAHGDYSYNEQFF. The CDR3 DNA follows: TGTGCCAGCAGTTGGGCTCACGGGGACTACTCCTACAATGAGCAGTTCTTC.

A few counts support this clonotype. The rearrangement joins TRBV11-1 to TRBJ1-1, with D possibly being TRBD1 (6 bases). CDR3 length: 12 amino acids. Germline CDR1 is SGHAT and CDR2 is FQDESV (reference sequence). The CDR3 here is CAAGGPNTEAFF. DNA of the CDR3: TGTGCGGCGGGGGGCCCGAACACTGAAGCTTTCTTT.

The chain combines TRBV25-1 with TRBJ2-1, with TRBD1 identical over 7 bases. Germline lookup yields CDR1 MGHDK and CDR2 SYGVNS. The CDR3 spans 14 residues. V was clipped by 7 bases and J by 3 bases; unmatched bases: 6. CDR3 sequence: CASIPDRVYNEQFF. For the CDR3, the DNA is TGTGCCAGCATCCCCGACAGGGTCTACAATGAGCAGTTCTTC.

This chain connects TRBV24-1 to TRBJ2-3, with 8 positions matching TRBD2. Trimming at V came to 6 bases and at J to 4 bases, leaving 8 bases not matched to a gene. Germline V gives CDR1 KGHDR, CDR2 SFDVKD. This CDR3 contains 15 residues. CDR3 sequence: CATSPSGGPADTQYF. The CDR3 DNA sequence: TGTGCCACCAGTCCTTCGGGGGGGCCGGCAGATACGCAGTATTTT.

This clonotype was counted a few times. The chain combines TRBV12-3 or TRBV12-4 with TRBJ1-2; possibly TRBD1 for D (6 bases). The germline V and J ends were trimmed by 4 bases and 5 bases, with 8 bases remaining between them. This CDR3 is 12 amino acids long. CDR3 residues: CASSYGQYGYTF. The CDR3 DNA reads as TGTGCCAGCAGTTACGGACAGTATGGCTACACCTTC.

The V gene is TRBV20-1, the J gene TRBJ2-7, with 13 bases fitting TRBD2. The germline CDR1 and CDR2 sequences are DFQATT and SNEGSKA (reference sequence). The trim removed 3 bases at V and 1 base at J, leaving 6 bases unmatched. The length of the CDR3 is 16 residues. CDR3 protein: CSARGTSGAGSYEQYV. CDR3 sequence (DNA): TGCAGTGCTAGGGGGACTAGCGGGGCCGGGTCCTACGAGCAGTACGTC.

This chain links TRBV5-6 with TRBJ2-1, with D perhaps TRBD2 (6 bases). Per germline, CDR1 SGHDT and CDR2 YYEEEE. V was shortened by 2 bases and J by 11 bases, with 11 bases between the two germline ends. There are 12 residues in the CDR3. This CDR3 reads CASSFGTLQQFF. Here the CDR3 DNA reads TGTGCCAGCAGCTTCGGGACTCTACAGCAGTTCTTC.

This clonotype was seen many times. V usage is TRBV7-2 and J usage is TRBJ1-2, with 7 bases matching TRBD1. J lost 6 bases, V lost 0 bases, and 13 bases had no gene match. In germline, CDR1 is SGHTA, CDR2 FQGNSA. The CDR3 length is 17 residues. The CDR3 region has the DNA TGTGCCAGCAGCTTAGCGGCAGGGGGGAGTCTCAGGGATGGCTACACCTTC. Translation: CASSLAAGGSLRDGYTF.

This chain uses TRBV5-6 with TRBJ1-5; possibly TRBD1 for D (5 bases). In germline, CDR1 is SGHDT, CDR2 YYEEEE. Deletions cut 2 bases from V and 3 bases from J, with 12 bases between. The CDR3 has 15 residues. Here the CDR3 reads CASSFGRDLNQPQHF. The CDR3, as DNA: TGTGCCAGCAGCTTTGGCAGGGACCTCAATCAGCCCCAGCATTTT.

The CDR3 DNA follows: TGTGCCAGTAGTACCAGCCGGGGGTACACAGATACGCAGTATTTT. Protein sequence: CASSTSRGYTDTQYF. This chain uses TRBV19 with TRBJ2-3; D might be TRBD2 (6 bases). V lost 4 bases and J 2 bases, leaving 13 bases between the germline ends. The CDR3 has 15 amino acids. Germline loops: CDR1 LNHDA, CDR2 SQIVND (reference sequence).

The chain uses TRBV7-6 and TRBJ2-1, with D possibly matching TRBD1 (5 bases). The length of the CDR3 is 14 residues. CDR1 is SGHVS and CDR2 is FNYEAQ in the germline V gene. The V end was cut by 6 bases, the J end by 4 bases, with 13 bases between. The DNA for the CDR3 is TGTGCCAGCAGTTCCGGACGGACATACAATGAGCAGTTCTTC. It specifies CASSSGRTYNEQFF.

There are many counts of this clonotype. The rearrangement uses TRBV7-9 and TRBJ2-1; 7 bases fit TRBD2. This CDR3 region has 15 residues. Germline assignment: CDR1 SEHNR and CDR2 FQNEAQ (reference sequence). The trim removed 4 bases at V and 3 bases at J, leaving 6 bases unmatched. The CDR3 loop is CASSSAGDLYNEQFF. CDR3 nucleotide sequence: TGTGCCAGCAGCTCTGCGGGGGATCTCTACAATGAGCAGTTCTTC. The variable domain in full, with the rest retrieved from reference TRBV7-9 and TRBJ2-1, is DTGVSQNPRHKITKRGQNVTFRCDPISEHNRLYWYRQTLGQGPEFLTYFQNEAQLEKSRLLSDRFSAERPKGSFSTLEIQRTEQGDSAMYLCASSSAGDLYNEQFFGPGTRLTVL.

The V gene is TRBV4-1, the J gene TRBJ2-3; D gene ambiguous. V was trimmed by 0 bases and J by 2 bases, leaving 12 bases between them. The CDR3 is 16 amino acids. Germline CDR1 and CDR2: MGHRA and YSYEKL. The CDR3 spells CASSQDNRSATDTQYF. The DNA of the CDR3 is TGCGCCAGCAGCCAAGACAATAGATCTGCCACAGATACGCAGTATTTT.

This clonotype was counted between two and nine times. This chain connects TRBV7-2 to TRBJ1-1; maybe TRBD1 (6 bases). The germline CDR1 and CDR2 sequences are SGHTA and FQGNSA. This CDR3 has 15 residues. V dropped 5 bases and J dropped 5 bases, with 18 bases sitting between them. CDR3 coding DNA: TGTGCCAGCAGCCTGTTTGGGGGCGAGGGTACTGAAGCTTTCTTT. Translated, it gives CASSLFGGEGTEAFF. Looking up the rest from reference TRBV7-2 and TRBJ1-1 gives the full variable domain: GAGVSQSPSNKVTEKGKDVELRCDPISGHTALYWYRQSLGQGLEFLIYFQGNSAPDKSGLPSDRFSAERTGGSVSTLTIQRTQQEDSAVYLCASSLFGGEGTEAFFGQGTRLTVV.

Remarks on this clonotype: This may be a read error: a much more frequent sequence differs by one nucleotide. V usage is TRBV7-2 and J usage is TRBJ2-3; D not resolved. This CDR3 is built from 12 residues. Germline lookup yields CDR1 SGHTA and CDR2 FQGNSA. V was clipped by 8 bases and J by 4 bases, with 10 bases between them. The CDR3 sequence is CASGYVADTQYF. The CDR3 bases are TGTGCCAGCGGCTACGTCGCAGATACGCAGTATTTT.

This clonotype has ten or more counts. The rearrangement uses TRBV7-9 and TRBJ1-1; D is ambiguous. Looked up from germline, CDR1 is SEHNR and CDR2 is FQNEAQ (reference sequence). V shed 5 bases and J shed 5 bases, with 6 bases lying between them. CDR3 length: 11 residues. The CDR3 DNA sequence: TGTGCCAGCAGCCCGAGAACTGAAGCTTTCTTT. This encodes CASSPRTEAFF.

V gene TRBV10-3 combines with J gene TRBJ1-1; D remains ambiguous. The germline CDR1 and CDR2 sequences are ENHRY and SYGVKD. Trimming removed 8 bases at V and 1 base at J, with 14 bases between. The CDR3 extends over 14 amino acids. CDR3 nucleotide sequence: TGTGCCATCCTTGAAACTGCGGGGAACACTGAAGCTTTCTTT. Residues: CAILETAGNTEAFF.

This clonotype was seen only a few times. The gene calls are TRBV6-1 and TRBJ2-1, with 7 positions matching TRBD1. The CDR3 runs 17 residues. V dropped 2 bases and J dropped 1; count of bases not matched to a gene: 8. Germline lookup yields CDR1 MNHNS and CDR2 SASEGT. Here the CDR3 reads CASSERERGPSYNEQFF. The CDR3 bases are TGTGCCAGCAGTGAAAGGGAGAGGGGGCCATCCTACAATGAGCAGTTCTTC.

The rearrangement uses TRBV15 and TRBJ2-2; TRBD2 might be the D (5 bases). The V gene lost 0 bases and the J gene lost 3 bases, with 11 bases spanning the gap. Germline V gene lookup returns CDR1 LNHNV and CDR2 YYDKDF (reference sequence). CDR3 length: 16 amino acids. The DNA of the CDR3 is TGTGCCACCAGCAGAGATGAGGGTCGGTACACCGGGGAGCTGTTTTTT. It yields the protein CATSRDEGRYTGELFF.

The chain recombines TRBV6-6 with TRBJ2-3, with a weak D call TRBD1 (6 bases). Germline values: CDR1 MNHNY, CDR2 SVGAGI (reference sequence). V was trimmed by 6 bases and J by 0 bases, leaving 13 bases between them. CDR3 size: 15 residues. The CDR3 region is CASRSQGSSTDTQYF. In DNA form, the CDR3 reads TGTGCCAGCAGGTCACAGGGATCTAGCACAGATACGCAGTATTTT.

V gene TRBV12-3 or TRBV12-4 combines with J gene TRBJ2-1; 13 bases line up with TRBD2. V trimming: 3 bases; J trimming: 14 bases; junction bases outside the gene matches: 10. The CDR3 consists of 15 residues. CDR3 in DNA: TGTGCCAGCAGTTTTGAGGGACTAGCGGGGACCGGGGAGTTCTTC. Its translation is CASSFEGLAGTGEFF.

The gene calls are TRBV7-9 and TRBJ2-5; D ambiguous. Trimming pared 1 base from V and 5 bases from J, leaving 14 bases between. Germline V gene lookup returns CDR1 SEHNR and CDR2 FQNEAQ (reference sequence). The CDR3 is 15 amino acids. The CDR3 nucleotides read TGTGCCAGCAGCTTAGGCGCCGCCCAGAGGGAGACCCAGTACTTC. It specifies CASSLGAAQRETQYF. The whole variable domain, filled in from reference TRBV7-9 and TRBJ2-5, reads DTGVSQNPRHKITKRGQNVTFRCDPISEHNRLYWYRQTLGQGPEFLTYFQNEAQLEKSRLLSDRFSAERPKGSFSTLEIQRTEQGDSAMYLCASSLGAAQRETQYFGPGTRLLVL.

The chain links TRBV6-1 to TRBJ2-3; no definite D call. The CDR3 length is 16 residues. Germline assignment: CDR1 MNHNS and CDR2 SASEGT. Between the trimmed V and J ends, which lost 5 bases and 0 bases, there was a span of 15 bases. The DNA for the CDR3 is TGTGCCAGCAGTCCCTTATACTCCCTGAGCACAGATACGCAGTATTTT. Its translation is CASSPLYSLSTDTQYF.

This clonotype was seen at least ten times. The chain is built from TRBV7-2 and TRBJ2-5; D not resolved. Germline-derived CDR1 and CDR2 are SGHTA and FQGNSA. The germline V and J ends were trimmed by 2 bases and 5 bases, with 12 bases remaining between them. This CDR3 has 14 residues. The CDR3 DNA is TGTGCCAGCAGCTTAATTGGGGTGTCGGAGACCCAGTACTTC. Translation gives CASSLIGVSETQYF.

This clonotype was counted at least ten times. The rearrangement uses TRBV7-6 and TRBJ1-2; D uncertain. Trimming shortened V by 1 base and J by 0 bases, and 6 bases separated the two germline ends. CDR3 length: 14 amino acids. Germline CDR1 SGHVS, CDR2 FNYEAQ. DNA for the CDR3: TGTGCCAGCAGCTTAGGGACCTCTAACTATGGCTACACCTTC. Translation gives CASSLGTSNYGYTF.